These 9 T cell receptor beta chains were all obtained from the same sample, sequenced in a study of shared clonotypes between healthy human individuals. The protocol was immunoSEQ multiplex PCR, while the TCRdb copy is restricted to in-frame clones and leaves out a portion. The table lists about 2.3 million clones, over 85% of them singletons. Material: naive CD4+ T cells from PBMCs. The sample's subset: CD45RA+ positively selected. The receptor source for this set is a man between 18 and 35 years old in good health. Some clones in this sample may be carry-over from other donors' samples.

This clone appeared a few times. V gene TRBV30 combines with J gene TRBJ1-2, with D perhaps matching TRBD1 (5 bases). V gave up 3 bases and J gave up 4 bases, with 12 bases separating them. The germline gives CDR1 GTSNPN, CDR2 SVGIG (reference sequence). The CDR3 has 13 amino acids. The CDR3: CAWSRQLSYGYTF. CDR3 nucleotides: TGTGCCTGGAGCCGACAGTTATCCTATGGCTACACCTTC.

V and J are TRBV5-4 and TRBJ2-3, with D unresolved. Germline V gene sequence: CDR1 SGHNT, CDR2 YYREEE (reference sequence). Trimming cost V 0 bases and J 1 base, with 9 bases left between them. CDR3 length equals 15 residues. The CDR3 region is CASSLANGGTDTQYF. The CDR3 DNA is TGTGCCAGCAGCTTGGCCAATGGCGGCACAGATACGCAGTATTTT.

V usage is TRBV5-1 and J usage is TRBJ2-3; D uncertain. The CDR3 spans 15 residues. CDR1 and CDR2 (germline): SGHRS, YFSETQ. Trimming took off 0 bases at V and 5 bases at J, with 13 bases between the two ends. CDR3 bases: TGCGCCAGCAGCTTGGAAGGGCCCTCGCGAGATACGCAGTATTTT. Residues: CASSLEGPSRDTQYF.

CDR3 protein: CSARFLDSTFF. For the CDR3, the DNA is TGCAGTGCTAGGTTCCTGGATTCGACGTTCTTC. The rearrangement joins TRBV20-1 to TRBJ2-1; D is unclear. CDR1 DFQATT and CDR2 SNEGSKA come from the germline V gene (reference sequence). The V end was cut by 3 bases, the J end by 15 bases, with 15 bases between. This CDR3 has 11 amino acids.

This rearrangement joins TRBV5-1 to TRBJ1-3, with D hard to call. Germline CDR1 and CDR2: SGHRS and YFSETQ. V was trimmed by 2 bases and J by 0 bases, leaving 9 bases between them. The CDR3 totals 15 residues. As DNA, the CDR3 is TGCGCCAGCAGCTTAACAGCTGACTCTGGAAACACCATATATTTT. Its protein product is CASSLTADSGNTIYF.

The V gene is TRBV19, the J gene TRBJ1-5, with D possibly being TRBD1 (5 bases). V lost 7 bases to trimming and J lost 3 bases, with 10 bases between them. This CDR3 has 13 residues. Per germline, CDR1 LNHDA and CDR2 SQIVND (reference sequence). The DNA of the CDR3 is TGTGCCAGTACCAGGGAATACAATCAGCCCCAGCATTTT. Translating it yields CASTREYNQPQHF.

The chain uses TRBV7-2 and TRBJ2-7, with D perhaps matching TRBD1 (6 bases). The V gene's germline CDR1 is SGHTA and CDR2 FQGNSA. V was shortened by 6 bases and J by 2 bases, with 17 bases between the two germline ends. The CDR3 totals 15 residues. The CDR3 is CASSPNRDIPYEQYF. The CDR3 DNA is TGTGCCAGCAGTCCGAACCGGGACATCCCCTACGAGCAGTACTTC.

This clone is a singleton in its sample. This chain uses TRBV28 with TRBJ2-1, with D perhaps assigned TRBD1 or TRBD2 (5 bases each). V was cut by 6 bases and J by 10 bases, with 16 bases left in between. CDR1 and CDR2 (germline): MDHEN, SYDVKM. The CDR3 covers 13 residues. The CDR3 DNA follows: TGTGCCAGCAGCGAACACGGGGCGTGGGAGCAGTTCTTC. This codes for CASSEHGAWEQFF.

This rearrangement joins TRBV4-1 to TRBJ2-5; TRBD1 agrees at 7 bases. The CDR3 spans 15 residues. Trimming removed 0 bases from V and 2 bases from J; junction bases left unmatched: 3. Germline V gene lookup returns CDR1 MGHRA and CDR2 YSYEKL. The CDR3 DNA reads as TGCGCCAGCAGCCAAGATTTGGACAGGCAAGAGACCCAGTACTTC. It is translated as CASSQDLDRQETQYF.